This TCR beta chain was observed in a study of OX40 agonist ivuxolimab in advanced cancers. Study-wide points: CD8+ T cells were the subset that, on average, had more expanded clones than CD4+. Nonresponders included some who also had low normalized T-cell clonal expansion.

This CDR3 region has 15 residues. V was shortened by 6 bases and J by 0 bases, with 9 bases between the two germline ends. Germline lookup yields CDR1 KGHSH and CDR2 LQKENI. Of note for this clone: Its specificity is unknown.

Sequencing used immunoSEQ multiplex PCR; TCRdb keeps in-frame clones, though not all of them. This sample has more than 55,000 clones, with about nine tenths found just once. It was autoimmune disease history or systemic immunosuppression that excluded patients. The source material was CD4+ or CD8+ T cells sorted from blood, sampled in a trial of the OX40 agonist ivuxolimab. The sequence came from an adult with an advanced solid tumor such as melanoma, head and neck, liver or kidney cancer. V gene TRBV18 combines with J gene TRBJ2-6; unclear D gene. The CDR3 nucleotides are TGTGCCAGCTCGCCTACAGTCTCTGGGGCCAACGTCCTGACTTTC. Amino acid sequence: CASSPTVSGANVLTF. Variable domain in full (rest from reference TRBV18 and TRBJ2-6): NAGVMQNPRHLVRRRGQEARLRCSPMKGHSHVYWYRQLPEEGLKFMVYLQKENIIDESGMPKERFSAEFPKEGPSILRIQQVVRGDSAAYFCASSPTVSGANVLTFGAGSRLTVL.